The entry that follows covers one T cell receptor beta chain sequence. The sample originates from a study of cytomegalovirus exposure and HLA in healthy donors. The CDR3 contains 14 residues. Germline CDR1 is MNHEY and CDR2 is SVGAGI. The V gene end was trimmed by 2 bases and the J gene end by 4 bases; junction bases not matched to a gene: 0. The assay was immunoSEQ multiplex PCR, and TCRdb's table has in-frame clones only and misses some. Of 150,000 or so clones in the sample, almost 85% were seen once. The chain carries TRBV6-5 and TRBJ1-5; 9 positions agree with TRBD1. The source material was PBMCs. The sequence was obtained from a man aged 25 to 40 in good health and CMV-seropositive. Here the CDR3 DNA reads TGTGCCAGCAGTTACGGACAGGGGAATCAGCCCCAGCATTTT. Residues: CASSYGQGNQPQHF.